This T cell receptor (beta chain) derives from a study of cytomegalovirus exposure and HLA in healthy donors. The table lists this clone with a few counts. The target antigen is unknown. This CDR3 has 14 residues. Germline V gene data show CDR1 as KGHSH and CDR2 as LQKENI. Trimming cost V 2 bases and J 2 bases, with 8 bases left between them. Study-level results: Immune exposure information available was restricted to CMV serostatus. A later analysis found common viral pathogens apparently linked to several of the most significant clusters. Reportedly, HLA-A and HLA-B alleles of most subjects were accurately predicted from TCR beta.

Vbeta (60) and Jbeta (13) primers were used in the PCR. Generated by immunoSEQ multiplex PCR, the TCRdb table keeps only in-frame clones and is missing some. The sample has roughly 180,000 clones, roughly 86% seen once. This sequence originates from a girl aged 10-17 years in good health and CMV-seropositive. Sequencing was done on a sample of PBMCs. The chain joins TRBV18 to TRBJ2-3; D may be TRBD2 (5 bases). The CDR3 DNA reads TGTGCCAGCTCACCAAGCGGAAACACAGATACGCAGTATTTT. As protein: CASSPSGNTDTQYF.